The 30 T cell receptor beta chains presented below share a single source sample, sequenced in a study of blood T cell repertoires in COVID-19. Sequencing used immunoSEQ multiplex PCR; TCRdb keeps in-frame clones, though not all of them. The sample lists about 190,000 clones, approximately 84% seen once, with about 5.1% in the top ten. Sequenced input: peripheral blood. All receptors derive from a woman in her 70s with active or convalescent COVID-19.

This clone was seen only a few times. The V call is TRBV7-9, the J call TRBJ1-5; D remains unclear. V shed 3 bases and J shed 3 bases, with 9 bases lying between them. The CDR3 contains 14 residues. Germline CDR1 SEHNR, CDR2 FQNEAQ (reference sequence). CDR3 nucleotides: TGTGCCAGCAGCTTGGGAGGGAACAATCAGCCCCAGCATTTT. Translating gives CASSLGGNNQPQHF.

V and J are TRBV6-5 and TRBJ1-2; 12 positions agree with TRBD1. This CDR3 is 14 amino acids long. The V gene end was trimmed by 0 bases and the J gene end by 7 bases; junction bases not matched to a gene: 0. CDR1 is MNHEY and CDR2 is SVGAGI in the germline V gene. CDR3 in amino acids: CASSYSGQGAGYTF. The CDR3 DNA is TGTGCCAGCAGTTACTCGGGACAGGGGGCTGGCTACACCTTC.

The chain links TRBV7-8 to TRBJ2-7; possibly TRBD2 for D (5 bases). V lost 8 bases, J lost 0 bases, and 11 bases lay in between. This CDR3 comprises 13 residues. Germline assignment: CDR1 SGHVS and CDR2 FQNEAQ. The CDR3 sequence: CASAQRSSYEQYF. The CDR3 coding sequence is TGTGCCAGCGCTCAGCGGAGCTCCTACGAGCAGTACTTC. The full variable domain, completed using reference TRBV7-8 and TRBJ2-7, is GAGVSQSPRYKVAKRGQDVALRCDPISGHVSLFWYQQALGQGPEFLTYFQNEAQLDKSGLPSDRFFAERPEGSVSTLKIQRTQQEDSAVYLCASAQRSSYEQYFGPGTRLTVT.

The chain has TRBV29-1 and TRBJ1-1, with no clear D. The CDR3 is 14 amino acids. V dropped 0 bases and J dropped 4 bases, with 12 bases sitting between them. Germline-derived CDR1 and CDR2 are SQVTM and ANQGSEA. CDR3 in DNA: TGCAGCGTTGAAGATCAAGGCGGAGGCACTGAAGCTTTCTTT. This sequence encodes CSVEDQGGGTEAFF.

The chain carries TRBV30 and TRBJ1-5; TRBD1 is a possible D gene (6 bases). The CDR3 runs to 14 residues. The V end lost 7 bases, the J end lost 4 bases, and 17 bases lay between the germline ends. The germline V gene encodes CDR1 GTSNPN and CDR2 SVGIG (reference sequence). Here the CDR3 reads CASQWGHTNQPQHF. CDR3 coding DNA: TGTGCCTCCCAGTGGGGACACACTAATCAGCCCCAGCATTTT.

This clone was counted between two and nine times. The V gene is TRBV2, the J gene TRBJ1-6; TRBD1 aligns across 8 bases. The CDR3 length is 14 residues. Per the germline V gene, CDR1 is SNHLY and CDR2 is FYNNEI. V lost 4 bases and J lost 8; bases outside the gene matches: 4. The CDR3 region is CASSGPDRDSPLHF. CDR3 nucleotide sequence: TGTGCCAGCAGTGGACCGGACAGGGATTCACCCCTCCACTTT.

V gene TRBV27 combines with J gene TRBJ2-7, with 9 bases fitting TRBD1. This CDR3 is built from 13 residues. The V gene end was trimmed by 7 bases and the J gene end by 6 bases; junction bases not matched to a gene: 7. The germline V gene encodes CDR1 MNHEY and CDR2 SMNVEV (reference sequence). The CDR3 bases are TGTGCCAGCATGCCGGGACAGGGATCCGAGCAGTACTTC. Protein product: CASMPGQGSEQYF.

This chain joins TRBV6-5 and TRBJ2-3; 13 bases are a match to TRBD2. Germline CDR1 MNHEY, CDR2 SVGAGI. The CDR3 totals 15 residues. V lost 2 bases to trimming and J lost 8 bases; unmatched junction nucleotides: 4. CDR3: CASSYRLAGGGTQYF. In DNA, the CDR3 is TGTGCCAGCAGTTACCGACTAGCGGGAGGAGGTACGCAGTATTTT.

The V gene is TRBV7-9, the J gene TRBJ2-5; 7 bases are a match to TRBD2. The CDR3 covers 15 residues. Trimming removed 1 base from V and 0 bases from J; junction bases left unmatched: 2. The germline V gene encodes CDR1 SEHNR and CDR2 FQNEAQ (reference sequence). The CDR3 coding sequence is TGTGCCAGCAGCTTAGGAGCGGGGTACCAAGAGACCCAGTACTTC. It yields the protein CASSLGAGYQETQYF.

This clone was detected a few times. This chain connects TRBV25-1 to TRBJ2-3, with 7 bases identical to TRBD1. The CDR3 runs to 16 residues. Germline CDR1 is MGHDK and CDR2 is SYGVNS. V lost 3 bases and J lost 2; bases outside the gene matches: 8. CDR3 amino acids: CASSEDRNTITDTQYF. The CDR3 nucleotides read TGTGCCAGCAGTGAGGACAGGAACACTATCACAGATACGCAGTATTTT.

The chain links TRBV18 to TRBJ2-1, with TRBD2 identical over 8 bases. In germline, CDR1 is KGHSH, CDR2 LQKENI. The CDR3 spans 14 residues. Losses at the gene ends were 3 bases for V and 10 bases for J; bases not matched to a gene: 8. The CDR3 here is CASSPDGLAAEQFF. The CDR3 DNA reads TGTGCCAGCTCACCGGACGGACTAGCAGCAGAGCAGTTCTTC.

The chain links TRBV5-5 to TRBJ2-7; 11 bases align to TRBD2. V trimming: 3 bases; J trimming: 2 bases; junction bases outside the gene matches: 4. The CDR3 sequence is 15 residues long. The germline V gene encodes CDR1 SGHKS and CDR2 YYEKEE (reference sequence). CDR3 coding DNA: TGTGCCAGCAGCTGGGGACTAGCGGATACCTACGAGCAGTACTTC. As protein: CASSWGLADTYEQYF. The full variable domain, rest sourced from reference TRBV5-5 and TRBJ2-7, is DAGVTQSPTHLIKTRGQQVTLRCSPISGHKSVSWYQQVLGQGPQFIFQYYEKEERGRGNFPDRFSARQFPNYSSELNVNALLLGDSALYLCASSWGLADTYEQYFGPGTRLTVT.

This chain uses TRBV7-9 with TRBJ1-1; possibly TRBD1 for D (5 bases). Trimming cost V 4 bases and J 6 bases, with 21 bases left between them. The germline CDR1 and CDR2 sequences are SEHNR and FQNEAQ (reference sequence). The CDR3 is made up of 16 amino acids. The CDR3 region has the DNA TGTGCCAGCAGCTCGTCCATAGGGGTAGGGCTGGCTGAAGCTTTCTTT. Its translation is CASSSSIGVGLAEAFF.

This clone was counted only a few times. This chain joins TRBV28 and TRBJ1-5; no reliable D call. Trimming removed 9 bases from V and 3 bases from J, with 15 bases in between. Germline CDR1 MDHEN, CDR2 SYDVKM. The CDR3 covers 14 residues. CDR3 DNA: TGTGCCAGTACTAATTTTGGTCCCAATCAGCCCCAGCATTTT. Translating gives CASTNFGPNQPQHF.

The chain has TRBV2 and TRBJ2-1; 7 bases align to TRBD2. CDR1 and CDR2 (germline): SNHLY, FYNNEI. The CDR3 extends over 15 amino acids. Losses at the gene ends were 4 bases for V and 6 bases for J; bases not matched to a gene: 9. The CDR3 sequence: CASSGALPSGNEQFF. DNA for the CDR3: TGTGCCAGCAGTGGTGCTCTACCTAGCGGCAATGAGCAGTTCTTC.

The chain recombines TRBV29-1 with TRBJ1-1, with TRBD1 identical over 7 bases. The CDR3 spans 15 residues. CDR1 is SQVTM and CDR2 is ANQGSEA in the germline V gene. CDR3 in DNA: TGCAGTCTTTTCCCCTTGGGACAGCACAACACTGAAGCTTTCTTT. Amino acid sequence: CSLFPLGQHNTEAFF.

The V and J genes are TRBV29-1 and TRBJ2-1; D gene ambiguous. This CDR3 has 14 amino acids. V lost 5 bases and J 0 bases, leaving 11 bases between the germline ends. Germline CDR1 is SQVTM and CDR2 is ANQGSEA. In DNA form, the CDR3 reads TGCAGCGTTAGATCTTTCAGCTCCTACAATGAGCAGTTCTTC. As protein: CSVRSFSSYNEQFF.

The rearrangement joins TRBV11-2 to TRBJ1-1; D gene unclear. CDR1 is SGHAT and CDR2 is FQNNGV in the germline V gene. The ends were cut back, 4 bases at V and 1 base at J, with 7 bases in the middle. The CDR3 runs to 13 residues. The CDR3 is CASSYTGNTEAFF. The CDR3, as DNA: TGTGCCAGCAGCTATACGGGGAACACTGAAGCTTTCTTT.

This rearrangement joins TRBV5-4 to TRBJ2-1; 10 bases are a match to TRBD2. The CDR3 totals 15 residues. The trim removed 4 bases at V and 6 bases at J, leaving 7 bases unmatched. CDR1 and CDR2 from the germline V gene are SGHNT and YYREEE (reference sequence). The CDR3 sequence is CASSHPSGRGNEQFF. Here the CDR3 DNA reads TGTGCCAGCAGCCATCCTAGCGGGAGAGGCAATGAGCAGTTCTTC.

The gene calls are TRBV28 and TRBJ1-3, with 8 bases aligning to TRBD1. Germline assignment: CDR1 MDHEN and CDR2 SYDVKM. The CDR3 covers 14 residues. J gave up 3 bases and V 6 bases, and 4 bases lay outside the gene matches. The CDR3: CASSLGQGGNTIYF. CDR3 bases: TGTGCCAGCAGCCTTGGACAGGGTGGAAACACCATATATTTT.

The chain has TRBV14 and TRBJ1-2; D is ambiguous. Looked up from germline, CDR1 is SGHDN and CDR2 is FVKESK. The CDR3 sequence is 13 residues long. Trimming took off 5 bases at V and 13 bases at J, with 20 bases between the two ends. CDR3 sequence reads: CASSAFSLSSSTF. The DNA of the CDR3 is TGTGCCAGCAGCGCTTTTTCACTGAGCTCTAGCACCTTC. Looking up the rest from reference TRBV14 and TRBJ1-2 gives the full variable domain: EAGVTQFPSHSVIEKGQTVTLRCDPISGHDNLYWYRRVMGKEIKFLLHFVKESKQDESGMPNNRFLAERTGGTYSTLKVQPAELEDSGVYFCASSAFSLSSSTFGSGTRLTVV.

The genes are TRBV10-3 and TRBJ2-5, with D possibly TRBD2 on 6 matching bases. The CDR3 loop spans 12 amino acids. Germline V gene lookup returns CDR1 ENHRY and CDR2 SYGVKD. Trimming took 4 bases from V and 5 from J, leaving 8 bases between them. The CDR3 loop is CAISGLGETQYF. In DNA, the CDR3 is TGTGCCATCAGTGGACTAGGGGAGACCCAGTACTTC.

The V gene is TRBV9, the J gene TRBJ2-1, with 11 nucleotides matching TRBD2. Germline-derived CDR1 and CDR2 are SGDLS and YYNGEE. V dropped 2 bases and J dropped 7; count of bases not matched to a gene: 8. This CDR3 comprises 16 residues. The CDR3 DNA reads as TGTGCCAGCAGCGTGGGGCTAGCGGGAGGATTTAATGAGCAGTTCTTC. This sequence encodes CASSVGLAGGFNEQFF. The full variable domain, its missing parts supplied by reference TRBV9 and TRBJ2-1, is DSGVTQTPKHLITATGQRVTLRCSPRSGDLSVYWYQQSLDQGLQFLIQYYNGEERAKGNILERFSAQQFPDLHSELNLSSLELGDSALYFCASSVGLAGGFNEQFFGPGTRLTVL.

The V call is TRBV10-2, the J call TRBJ1-1; 10 nucleotides agree with TRBD1. The CDR3 is 21 residues long. V gave up 4 bases and J gave up 4 bases; unmatched junction bases: 24. Germline V gives CDR1 WSHSY, CDR2 SAAADI. DNA of the CDR3: TGCGCCAGCAGTGGGTCCGGGACAGGGGATGAGGTGGTATGGCTTAGCACTGAAGCTTTCTTT. This codes for CASSGSGTGDEVVWLSTEAFF.

The chain uses TRBV2 and TRBJ2-7; D call uncertain. Per the germline V gene, CDR1 is SNHLY and CDR2 is FYNNEI. V lost 5 bases, J lost 1 base, and 9 bases lay in between. The CDR3 covers 13 residues. Written as DNA, the CDR3 is TGTGCCAGCAGTAACATTATATCCTACGAGCAGTACTTC. As protein: CASSNIISYEQYF.

This clone was counted many times. The CDR3 DNA reads as TGTGCCAGCAGCCAGTCGGGACTAACTTACAATGAGCAGTTCTTC. Protein product: CASSQSGLTYNEQFF. The chain has TRBV4-2 and TRBJ2-1; TRBD2 agrees at 7 bases. Unmatched junction bases numbered 6, after V lost 3 bases and J lost 4 bases. Germline V gives CDR1 LGHNA, CDR2 YNFKEQ. This CDR3 has 15 residues.

V gene TRBV23-1 combines with J gene TRBJ2-1; 7 nucleotides match TRBD2. Being an ORF, TRBV23-1 has a function that is uncertain. Germline trimming cut 7 bases from V and 10 bases from J; bases unmatched to any gene: 22. The CDR3 covers 17 residues. The CDR3 protein is CASTGTTTGRPGCEQFF. CDR3 sequence (DNA): TGCGCCAGCACCGGTACTACCACCGGGAGGCCTGGCTGCGAGCAGTTCTTC.

This rearrangement joins TRBV2 to TRBJ2-7; 9 nucleotides align to TRBD2. The CDR3 consists of 16 residues. The V and J ends lost 3 bases and 2 bases, in that order; junction bases with no gene match: 8. CDR1 and CDR2 (germline): SNHLY, FYNNEI. The CDR3 region has the DNA TGTGCCAGCAGTGATGGGGCGGGAGGGTTGGCCTACGAGCAGTACTTC. Translated, it gives CASSDGAGGLAYEQYF. Full variable domain (missing parts from reference TRBV2 and TRBJ2-7): EPEVTQTPSHQVTQMGQEVILRCVPISNHLYFYWYRQILGQKVEFLVSFYNNEISEKSEIFDDQFSVERPDGSNFTLKIRSTKLEDSAMYFCASSDGAGGLAYEQYFGPGTRLTVT.

The chain carries TRBV28 and TRBJ1-3, with D perhaps TRBD1 (5 bases). The CDR3 has 16 amino acids. The germline V and J ends were trimmed by 5 bases and 0 bases, with 14 bases remaining between them. Germline loops: CDR1 MDHEN, CDR2 SYDVKM. In DNA, the CDR3 is TGTGCCAGCAGTCTACACAGGTTTCGCTCTGGAAACACCATATATTTT. It encodes CASSLHRFRSGNTIYF.

This clone was seen just once. V and J are TRBV7-2 and TRBJ2-7; D is uncertain. Trimming took off 2 bases at V and 5 bases at J, with 16 bases between the two ends. In germline, CDR1 is SGHTA, CDR2 FQGNSA. CDR3 length: 15 amino acids. In DNA, the CDR3 is TGTGCCAGCAGCTTATCCTCAAACGGGTTTAACGAGCAGTACTTC. It encodes CASSLSSNGFNEQYF.